Listed below are T cell receptor beta chains from one sample, sequenced in a study of blood T cell repertoires in COVID-19. Clones were sequenced by immunoSEQ multiplex PCR, and TCRdb holds only the in-frame ones, with some missing. Here the sample spans more than 200,000 clones, approximately 86% being singletons. The sequenced material came from PBMCs or T cells enriched from blood (not recorded which). The source of these receptors is a woman between 50 and 59 years old who had recovered from COVID-19. Each CDR3 is given with its conserved first and last residue. The order of the fields is V gene, clone size, D gene, J gene, CDR3 DNA, CDR3 protein. A D gene is named only where the DNA matches it firmly. Size is stated for part of the rows, as once, few or many counts, or as a class when the clone is expanded.

V gene: TRBV27; clone size: .; D gene: TRBD2; J gene: TRBJ2-3; CDR3 DNA: TGTGCCAGCAGAACCGGCCCTTGGCTAGCGGGCACAGATACGCAGTATTTT; CDR3 protein: CASRTGPWLAGTDTQYF
V gene: TRBV7-8; clone size: .; D gene: TRBD2; J gene: TRBJ2-7; CDR3 DNA: TGTGCCAGCAGCTTAAGATTAGCGGGAGGGACCCTCCACTACGAGCAGTACTTC; CDR3 protein: CASSLRLAGGTLHYEQYF
V gene: TRBV28; clone size: .; D gene: .; J gene: TRBJ1-2; CDR3 DNA: TGTGCCAGCCTTCGAGTAGAGAACTATGGCTACACCTTC; CDR3 protein: CASLRVENYGYTF
V gene: TRBV18; clone size: .; D gene: TRBD2; J gene: TRBJ2-1; CDR3 DNA: TGTGCCAGCTCAACTAGCGGGAGAGCCGATGAGCAGTTCTTC; CDR3 protein: CASSTSGRADEQFF
V gene: TRBV28; clone size: .; D gene: .; J gene: TRBJ2-5; CDR3 DNA: TGTGCCAGCGGCCCTGGGGGCGGGAGTTTTGCAGAGACCCAGTACTTC; CDR3 protein: CASGPGGGSFAETQYF
V gene: TRBV27; clone size: .; D gene: .; J gene: TRBJ1-2; CDR3 DNA: TGTGCCAGCAGTTTGGGAGGGGTTAGTGGCTACACCTTC; CDR3 protein: CASSLGGVSGYTF
V gene: TRBV7-8; clone size: .; D gene: TRBD1; J gene: TRBJ1-1; CDR3 DNA: TGTGCCAGCAGCCGAGGACTACGACAGGGAGGGAACACTGAAGCTTTCTTT; CDR3 protein: CASSRGLRQGGNTEAFF
V gene: TRBV28; clone size: few; D gene: .; J gene: TRBJ2-7; CDR3 DNA: TGTGCCAGCAGTTTTGGGAGCTCCTACGAGCAGTACTTC; CDR3 protein: CASSFGSSYEQYF
V gene: TRBV2; clone size: once; D gene: TRBD2; J gene: TRBJ2-7; CDR3 DNA: TGTGCCAGCAGTGAAGCGGGCGGGAGCTCCCACGAGCAGTACTTC; CDR3 protein: CASSEAGGSSHEQYF
V gene: TRBV21-1; clone size: .; D gene: .; J gene: TRBJ1-2; CDR3 DNA: TGTGCCAGCAGCAAACTTTCAGGGGACTATGGCTACACCTTC; CDR3 protein: CASSKLSGDYGYTF
V gene: TRBV6-4; clone size: .; D gene: TRBD1; J gene: TRBJ1-5; CDR3 DNA: TGTGCCAGCAGTGGCAAGAGAGGACAGGTAAGCAATCAGCCCCAGCATTTT; CDR3 protein: CASSGKRGQVSNQPQHF
V gene: TRBV28; clone size: few; D gene: .; J gene: TRBJ2-5; CDR3 DNA: TGTGCCAGCAGTGCGCCTTGGACAGCGGAGGAGACCCAGTACTTC; CDR3 protein: CASSAPWTAEETQYF
V gene: TRBV2; clone size: few; D gene: .; J gene: TRBJ1-2; CDR3 DNA: TGTGCCAGCAGTGGTGGAGGAGGCTACACCTTC; CDR3 protein: CASSGGGGYTF
V gene: TRBV7-9; clone size: once; D gene: TRBD2; J gene: TRBJ2-3; CDR3 DNA: TGTGCCAGCAGCATTAGCGGGAGCACAGATACGCAGTATTTT; CDR3 protein: CASSISGSTDTQYF
V gene: TRBV18; clone size: .; D gene: .; J gene: TRBJ2-5; CDR3 DNA: TGTGCCAGCTCACCAAGTACAGGAGCATTACAAGAGACCCAGTACTTC; CDR3 protein: CASSPSTGALQETQYF
V gene: TRBV28; clone size: .; D gene: TRBD2; J gene: TRBJ2-7; CDR3 DNA: TGTGCCAGCAGTTGGACTAGCGGCTTCTCCTACGAGCAGTACTTC; CDR3 protein: CASSWTSGFSYEQYF
V gene: TRBV12-3/TRBV12-4; clone size: .; D gene: TRBD1; J gene: TRBJ1-1; CDR3 DNA: TGTGCCAGCAGCCGACAGGGATCCGCTGAAGCTTTCTTT; CDR3 protein: CASSRQGSAEAFF
V gene: TRBV28; clone size: .; D gene: .; J gene: TRBJ2-5; CDR3 DNA: TGTGCCAGCAGTTCGTACCAAGAGACCCAGTACTTC; CDR3 protein: CASSSYQETQYF
V gene: TRBV6-2/TRBV6-3; clone size: once; D gene: .; J gene: TRBJ2-2; CDR3 DNA: TGTGCCAGCAGTCAGTACCAAAGCACCGGGGAGCTGTTTTTT; CDR3 protein: CASSQYQSTGELFF
V gene: TRBV9; clone size: .; D gene: .; J gene: TRBJ1-3; CDR3 DNA: TGTGCCAGCAGCCCGTACGGTATATTAGACATCGGAGGAAACACCATATATTTT; CDR3 protein: CASSPYGILDIGGNTIYF
V gene: TRBV6-5; clone size: .; D gene: TRBD1; J gene: TRBJ2-5; CDR3 DNA: TGTGCCAGCAGTATGCCGGGACAGGGATTGGAGACCCAGTACTTC; CDR3 protein: CASSMPGQGLETQYF
V gene: TRBV19; clone size: .; D gene: TRBD1; J gene: TRBJ1-2; CDR3 DNA: TGTGCCAGTAGACAACAGGGGGTATATGGCTACACCTTC; CDR3 protein: CASRQQGVYGYTF
V gene: TRBV19; clone size: .; D gene: TRBD2; J gene: TRBJ2-7; CDR3 DNA: TGTGCCAGTAGTATAAGCGCTAGCGGGAACTCCTACGAGCAGTACTTC; CDR3 protein: CASSISASGNSYEQYF
V gene: TRBV6-2/TRBV6-3; clone size: .; D gene: .; J gene: TRBJ2-2; CDR3 DNA: TGTGCCAGCAGTCAGGCCGGGGCCGGGGAGCTGTTTTTT; CDR3 protein: CASSQAGAGELFF
V gene: TRBV19; clone size: .; D gene: .; J gene: TRBJ1-3; CDR3 DNA: TGTGCCAGTAGTACCCAAATCTCTGGAAACACCATATATTTT; CDR3 protein: CASSTQISGNTIYF